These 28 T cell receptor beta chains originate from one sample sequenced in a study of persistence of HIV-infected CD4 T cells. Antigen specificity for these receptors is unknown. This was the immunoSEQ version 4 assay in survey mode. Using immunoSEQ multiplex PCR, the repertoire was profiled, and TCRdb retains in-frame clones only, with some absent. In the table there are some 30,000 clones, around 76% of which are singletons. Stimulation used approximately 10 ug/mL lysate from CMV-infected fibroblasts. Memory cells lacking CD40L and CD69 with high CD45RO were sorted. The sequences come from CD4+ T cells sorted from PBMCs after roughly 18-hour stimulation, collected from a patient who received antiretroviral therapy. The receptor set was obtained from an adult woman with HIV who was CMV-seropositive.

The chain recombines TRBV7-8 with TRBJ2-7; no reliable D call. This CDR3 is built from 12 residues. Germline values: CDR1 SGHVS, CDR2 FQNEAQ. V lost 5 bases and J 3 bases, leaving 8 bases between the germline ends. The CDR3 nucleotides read TGTGCCAGCAGCCCCATCCGCTACGAGCAGTACTTC. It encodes CASSPIRYEQYF. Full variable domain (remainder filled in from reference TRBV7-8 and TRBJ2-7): GAGVSQSPRYKVAKRGQDVALRCDPISGHVSLFWYQQALGQGPEFLTYFQNEAQLDKSGLPSDRFFAERPEGSVSTLKIQRTQQEDSAVYLCASSPIRYEQYFGPGTRLTVT.

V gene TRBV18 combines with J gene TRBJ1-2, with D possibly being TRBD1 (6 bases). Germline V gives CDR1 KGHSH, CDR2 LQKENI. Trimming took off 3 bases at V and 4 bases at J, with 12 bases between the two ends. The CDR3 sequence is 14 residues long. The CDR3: CASSPLGTSYGYTF. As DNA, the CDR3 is TGTGCCAGCTCACCTTTAGGGACATCCTATGGCTACACCTTC.

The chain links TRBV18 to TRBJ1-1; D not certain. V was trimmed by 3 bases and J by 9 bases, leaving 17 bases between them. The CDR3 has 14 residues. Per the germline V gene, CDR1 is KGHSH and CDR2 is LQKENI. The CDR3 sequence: CASSPGLIIGQAFF. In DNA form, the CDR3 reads TGTGCCAGCTCACCGGGCCTAATCATAGGGCAAGCTTTCTTT.

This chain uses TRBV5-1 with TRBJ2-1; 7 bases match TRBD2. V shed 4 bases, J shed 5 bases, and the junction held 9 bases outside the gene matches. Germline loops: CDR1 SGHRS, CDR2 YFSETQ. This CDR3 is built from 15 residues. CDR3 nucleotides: TGCGCCAGCAGCCTTCGGCGGGGGAACAACAATGAGCAGTTCTTC. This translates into CASSLRRGNNNEQFF.

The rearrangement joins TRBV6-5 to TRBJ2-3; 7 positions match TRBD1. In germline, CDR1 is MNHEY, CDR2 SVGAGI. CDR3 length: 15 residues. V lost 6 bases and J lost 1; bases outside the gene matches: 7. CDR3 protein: CASRQQGSGTDTQYF. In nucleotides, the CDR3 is TGTGCCAGCAGGCAACAGGGGTCGGGCACAGATACGCAGTATTTT.

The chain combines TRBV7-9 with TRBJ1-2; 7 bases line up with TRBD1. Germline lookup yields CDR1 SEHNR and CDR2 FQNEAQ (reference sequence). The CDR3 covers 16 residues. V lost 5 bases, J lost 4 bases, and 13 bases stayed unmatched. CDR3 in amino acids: CASSQGQLEIFYGYTF. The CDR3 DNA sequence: TGTGCCAGCAGCCAGGGACAGCTAGAGATATTCTATGGCTACACCTTC.

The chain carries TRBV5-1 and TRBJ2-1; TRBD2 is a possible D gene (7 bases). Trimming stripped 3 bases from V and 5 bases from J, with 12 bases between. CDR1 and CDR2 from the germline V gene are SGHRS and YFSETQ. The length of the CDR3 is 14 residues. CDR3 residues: CASSWGGTNNEQFF. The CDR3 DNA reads TGCGCCAGCAGCTGGGGAGGGACAAACAATGAGCAGTTCTTC.

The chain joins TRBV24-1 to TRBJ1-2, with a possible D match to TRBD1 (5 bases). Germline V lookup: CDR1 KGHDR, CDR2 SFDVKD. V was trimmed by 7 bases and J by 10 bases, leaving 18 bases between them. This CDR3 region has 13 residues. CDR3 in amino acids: CATRNGGSSTYTF. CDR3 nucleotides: TGTGCCACCAGAAATGGGGGGAGTAGCACCTACACCTTC.

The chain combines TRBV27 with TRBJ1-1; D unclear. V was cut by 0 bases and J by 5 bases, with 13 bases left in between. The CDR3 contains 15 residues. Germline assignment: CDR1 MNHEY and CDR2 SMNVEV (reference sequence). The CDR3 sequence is CASSLSARGITEAFF. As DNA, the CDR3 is TGTGCCAGCAGTTTATCAGCTCGGGGAATTACTGAAGCTTTCTTT.

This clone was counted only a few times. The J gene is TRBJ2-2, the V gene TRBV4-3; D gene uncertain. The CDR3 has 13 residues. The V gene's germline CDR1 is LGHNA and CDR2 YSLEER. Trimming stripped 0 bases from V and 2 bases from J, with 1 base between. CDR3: CASSQDNTGELFF. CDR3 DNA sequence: TGCGCCAGCAGCCAAGATAACACCGGGGAGCTGTTTTTT.

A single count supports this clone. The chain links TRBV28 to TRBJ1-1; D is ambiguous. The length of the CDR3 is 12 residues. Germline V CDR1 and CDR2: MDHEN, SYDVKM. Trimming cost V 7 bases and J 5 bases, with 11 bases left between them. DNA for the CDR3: TGTGCCAGCATCAAAGGAACAACTGAAGCTTTCTTT. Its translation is CASIKGTTEAFF.

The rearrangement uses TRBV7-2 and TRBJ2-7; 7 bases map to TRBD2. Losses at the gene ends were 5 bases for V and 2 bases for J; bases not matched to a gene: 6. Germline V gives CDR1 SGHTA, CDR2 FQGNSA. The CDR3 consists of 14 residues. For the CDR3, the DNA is TGTGCCAGCAGCACCAGGGACTACCCCTACGAGCAGTACTTC. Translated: CASSTRDYPYEQYF. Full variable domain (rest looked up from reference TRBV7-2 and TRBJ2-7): GAGVSQSPSNKVTEKGKDVELRCDPISGHTALYWYRQSLGQGLEFLIYFQGNSAPDKSGLPSDRFSAERTGGSVSTLTIQRTQQEDSAVYLCASSTRDYPYEQYFGPGTRLTVT.

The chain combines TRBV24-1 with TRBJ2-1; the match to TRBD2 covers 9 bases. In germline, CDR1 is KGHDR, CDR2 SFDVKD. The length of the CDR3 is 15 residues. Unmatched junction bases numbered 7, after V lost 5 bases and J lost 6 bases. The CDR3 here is CATSGPAGGRNEQFF. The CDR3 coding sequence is TGTGCCACCAGTGGCCCGGCGGGAGGGCGCAATGAGCAGTTCTTC.

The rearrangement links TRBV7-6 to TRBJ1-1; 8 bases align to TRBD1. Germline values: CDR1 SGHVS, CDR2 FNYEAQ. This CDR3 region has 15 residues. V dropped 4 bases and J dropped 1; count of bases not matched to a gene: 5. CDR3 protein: CASSSSTGGNTEAFF. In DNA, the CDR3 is TGTGCCAGCAGCTCGTCCACAGGGGGGAACACTGAAGCTTTCTTT.

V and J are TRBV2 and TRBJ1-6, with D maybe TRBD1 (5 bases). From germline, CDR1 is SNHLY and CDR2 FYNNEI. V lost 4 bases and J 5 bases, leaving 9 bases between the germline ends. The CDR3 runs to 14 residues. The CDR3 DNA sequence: TGTGCCAGCAGTGGGCAGGGAGATAATTCACCCCTCCACTTT. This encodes CASSGQGDNSPLHF. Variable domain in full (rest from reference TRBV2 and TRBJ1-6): EPEVTQTPSHQVTQMGQEVILRCVPISNHLYFYWYRQILGQKVEFLVSFYNNEISEKSEIFDDQFSVERPDGSNFTLKIRSTKLEDSAMYFCASSGQGDNSPLHFGNGTRLTVT.

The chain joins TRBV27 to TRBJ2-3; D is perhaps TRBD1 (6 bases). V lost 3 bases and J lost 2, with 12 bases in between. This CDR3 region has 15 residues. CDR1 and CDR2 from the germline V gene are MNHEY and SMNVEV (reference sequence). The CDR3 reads CASSLGQGYTDTQYF. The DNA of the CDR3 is TGTGCCAGCAGTTTGGGGCAGGGGTACACAGATACGCAGTATTTT.

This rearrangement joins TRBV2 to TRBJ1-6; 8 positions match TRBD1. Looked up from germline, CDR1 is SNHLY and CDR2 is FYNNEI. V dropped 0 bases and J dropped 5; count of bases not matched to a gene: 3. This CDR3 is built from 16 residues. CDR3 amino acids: CASSEATGGDNSPLHF. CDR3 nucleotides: TGTGCCAGCAGTGAAGCTACAGGGGGGGATAATTCACCCCTCCACTTT.

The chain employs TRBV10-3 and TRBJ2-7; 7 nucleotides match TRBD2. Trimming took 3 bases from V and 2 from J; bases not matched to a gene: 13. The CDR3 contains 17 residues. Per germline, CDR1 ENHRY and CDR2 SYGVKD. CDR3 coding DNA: TGTGCCATCAGTGACCCCACGGGGAGGGGTGGACCCTACGAGCAGTACTTC. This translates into CAISDPTGRGGPYEQYF.

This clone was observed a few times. The CDR3 sequence: CASSSGTGELYGYTF. The CDR3, as DNA: TGTGCCAGCAGCTCGGGGACAGGGGAACTCTATGGCTACACCTTC. The J gene is TRBJ1-2, the V gene TRBV7-9; 10 bases are a match to TRBD1. This CDR3 is built from 15 residues. V lost 4 bases, J lost 4 bases, and 6 bases stayed unmatched. The germline CDR1 and CDR2 sequences are SEHNR and FQNEAQ (reference sequence). The complete variable domain, with remaining parts taken from reference TRBV7-9 and TRBJ1-2, reads DTGVSQNPRHKITKRGQNVTFRCDPISEHNRLYWYRQTLGQGPEFLTYFQNEAQLEKSRLLSDRFSAERPKGSFSTLEIQRTEQGDSAMYLCASSSGTGELYGYTFGSGTRLTVV.

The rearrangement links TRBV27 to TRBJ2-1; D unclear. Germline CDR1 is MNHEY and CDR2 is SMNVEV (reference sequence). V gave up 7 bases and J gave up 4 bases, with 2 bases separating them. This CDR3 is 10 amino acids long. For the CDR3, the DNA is TGTGCCAGCATTTACAATGAGCAGTTCTTC. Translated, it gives CASIYNEQFF.

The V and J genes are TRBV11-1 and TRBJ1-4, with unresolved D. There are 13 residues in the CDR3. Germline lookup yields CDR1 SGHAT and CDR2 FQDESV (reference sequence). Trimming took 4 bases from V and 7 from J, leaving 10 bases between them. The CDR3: CASSSGIREKLFF. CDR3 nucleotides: TGTGCCAGCAGCTCCGGGATCCGTGAAAAACTGTTTTTT. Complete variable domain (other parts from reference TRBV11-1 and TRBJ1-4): EAEVAQSPRYKITEKSQAVAFWCDPISGHATLYWYRQILGQGPELLVQFQDESVVDDSQLPKDRFSAERLKGVDSTLKIQPAELGDSAMYLCASSSGIREKLFFGSGTQLSVL.

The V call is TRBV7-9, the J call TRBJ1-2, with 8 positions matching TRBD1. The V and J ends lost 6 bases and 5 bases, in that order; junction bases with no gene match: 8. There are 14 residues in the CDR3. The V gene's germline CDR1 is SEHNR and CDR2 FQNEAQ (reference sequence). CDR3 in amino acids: CASSSGQGSYGYTF. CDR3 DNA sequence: TGTGCCAGCAGTTCCGGACAGGGCTCGTATGGCTACACCTTC.

The CDR3 loop is CASSLSFYTDTQYF. The CDR3 DNA sequence: TGTGCCAGCAGCTTGTCCTTCTACACAGATACGCAGTATTTT. V and J are TRBV7-2 and TRBJ2-3; the D is unclear. In germline, CDR1 is SGHTA, CDR2 FQGNSA. The CDR3 covers 14 residues. Trimming removed 3 bases from V and 2 bases from J, with 9 bases in between.

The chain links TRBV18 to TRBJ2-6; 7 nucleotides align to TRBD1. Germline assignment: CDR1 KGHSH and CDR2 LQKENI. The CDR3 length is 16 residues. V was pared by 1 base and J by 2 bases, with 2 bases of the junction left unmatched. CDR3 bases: TGTGCCAGCTCACCACTCGACAGGGCTGGGGCCAACGTCCTGACTTTC. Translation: CASSPLDRAGANVLTF.

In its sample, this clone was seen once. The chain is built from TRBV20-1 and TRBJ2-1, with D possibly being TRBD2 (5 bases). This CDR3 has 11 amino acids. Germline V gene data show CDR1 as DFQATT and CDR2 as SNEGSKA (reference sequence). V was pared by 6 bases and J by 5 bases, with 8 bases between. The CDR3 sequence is CSARANNEQFF. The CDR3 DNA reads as TGCAGTGCGCGGGCAAACAATGAGCAGTTCTTC.

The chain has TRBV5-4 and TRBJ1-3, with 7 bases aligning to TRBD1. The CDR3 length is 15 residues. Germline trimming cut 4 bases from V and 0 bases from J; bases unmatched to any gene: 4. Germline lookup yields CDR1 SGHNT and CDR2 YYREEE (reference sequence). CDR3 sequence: CASSTDRASGNTIYF. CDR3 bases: TGTGCCAGCAGCACTGACAGGGCCTCTGGAAACACCATATATTTT.

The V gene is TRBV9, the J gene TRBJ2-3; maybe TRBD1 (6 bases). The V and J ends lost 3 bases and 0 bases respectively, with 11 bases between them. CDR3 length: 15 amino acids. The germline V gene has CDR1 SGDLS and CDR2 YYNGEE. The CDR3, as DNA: TGTGCCAGCAGCGCGTTACAGGGTAGCACAGATACGCAGTATTTT. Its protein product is CASSALQGSTDTQYF.

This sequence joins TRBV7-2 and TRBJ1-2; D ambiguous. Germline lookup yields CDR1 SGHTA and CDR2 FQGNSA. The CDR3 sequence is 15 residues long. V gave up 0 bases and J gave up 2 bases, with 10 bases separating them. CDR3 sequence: CASSLAPGANYGYTF. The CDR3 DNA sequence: TGTGCCAGCAGCTTAGCGCCGGGAGCAAACTATGGCTACACCTTC.